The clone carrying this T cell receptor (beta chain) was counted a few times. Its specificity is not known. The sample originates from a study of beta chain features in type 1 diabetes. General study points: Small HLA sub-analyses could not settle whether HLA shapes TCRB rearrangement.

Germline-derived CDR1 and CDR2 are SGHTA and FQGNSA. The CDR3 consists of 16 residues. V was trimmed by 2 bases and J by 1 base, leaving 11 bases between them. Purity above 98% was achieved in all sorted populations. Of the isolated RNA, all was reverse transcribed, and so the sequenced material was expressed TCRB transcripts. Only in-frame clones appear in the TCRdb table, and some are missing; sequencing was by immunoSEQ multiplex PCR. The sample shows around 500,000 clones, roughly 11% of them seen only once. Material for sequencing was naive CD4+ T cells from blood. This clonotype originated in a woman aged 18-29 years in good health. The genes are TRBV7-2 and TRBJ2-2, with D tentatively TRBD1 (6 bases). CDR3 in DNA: TGTGCCAGCAGCTTAATGGCACAGGGGAACACCGGGGAGCTGTTTTTT. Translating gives CASSLMAQGNTGELFF.